The following is a T cell receptor beta chain sequence with its context. The data derive from a study of blood T cell repertoires in COVID-19. Study context: Sample material is recorded as cDNA or gDNA derived from T cells, B-cell-depleted T cells, or PBMCs.

Self-reported history from a screening survey and questionnaire set each donor's cohort. Only in-frame clones appear in the TCRdb table, and some are missing; sequencing was by immunoSEQ multiplex PCR. The data show roughly 250,000 clones, 86% seen once. The length of the CDR3 is 17 residues. The J segment lost 2 bases and the V segment lost 1 base, leaving 7 bases of the junction unmatched. CDR1 is SGHVS and CDR2 is FNYEAQ in the germline V gene. The rearrangement uses TRBV7-6 and TRBJ2-7, with 11 nucleotides matching TRBD2. The sample consisted of PBMCs or T cells enriched from blood (not recorded which). The TCR was taken from a woman aged 40 to 50 with acute COVID-19. The CDR3 DNA follows: TGTGCCAGCAGCTTAGTGGCGCTAGCGGGGGGACCCTACGAGCAGTACTTC. It encodes CASSLVALAGGPYEQYF.